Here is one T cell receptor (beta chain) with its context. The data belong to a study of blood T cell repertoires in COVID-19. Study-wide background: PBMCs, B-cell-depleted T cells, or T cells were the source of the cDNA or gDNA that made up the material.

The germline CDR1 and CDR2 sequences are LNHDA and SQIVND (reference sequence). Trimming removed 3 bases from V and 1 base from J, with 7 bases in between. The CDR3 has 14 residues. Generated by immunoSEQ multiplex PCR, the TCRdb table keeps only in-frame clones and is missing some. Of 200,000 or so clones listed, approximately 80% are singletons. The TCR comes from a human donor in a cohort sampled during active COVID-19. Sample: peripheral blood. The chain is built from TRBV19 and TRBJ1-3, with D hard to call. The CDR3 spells CASSIQRSGNTIYF. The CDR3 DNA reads TGTGCCAGTAGTATCCAGAGGTCTGGAAACACCATATATTTT.